This note documents a single T cell receptor beta chain sequence. Antigen unknown. CDR3 length: 15 amino acids. With 2 bases removed from V and 2 bases from J, the gap between germline ends came to 13 bases. Germline-derived CDR1 and CDR2 are SGHRS and YFSETQ. TCRdb's copy holds only in-frame clones and misses some; the assay was immunoSEQ multiplex PCR. The data hold about 48,000 clones, with 55% to 75% observed a single time. The sample comes from a study of vaccination effects on CD4 cells after COVID-19. Following a 10-day culture, CD4+ T cells were purified. Here the sequenced sample was CD4+ T cells from PBMCs cultured without peptide, taken before COVID-19 vaccination. The receptor was isolated from a human donor who received a COVID-19 vaccine. V and J are TRBV5-1 and TRBJ1-1, with D unclear. CDR3 DNA sequence: TGCGCCAGCAGCTTCGATGGTTCGGGCAACACTGAAGCTTTCTTT. Translated: CASSFDGSGNTEAFF.